This TCR beta chain was retrieved from a study of shared clonotypes between healthy human individuals. Sequenced by immunoSEQ multiplex PCR; TCRdb stores in-frame clones only, minus some. The sample holds some 1.4 million clones; roughly 96% are singletons and the top ten take roughly 1.2%. Study-wide results and caveats: The study generally estimated greater richness for naive than memory subsets.

Notes on this clone: Its target is not known.

The CDR3 sequence is 15 residues long. Germline V gene data show CDR1 as SGHAT and CDR2 as FQNNGV. The V gene end was trimmed by 3 bases and the J gene end by 3 bases; junction bases not matched to a gene: 4. CD4+ cells were split into CD45RA+ naive and CD45RA-negative memory subsets. Sequenced sample: naive CD4+ T cells sorted from blood. Noted subset: CD45RA+ positively selected. The sequence came from a man aged 30 to 45 in good health. The chain uses TRBV11-2 and TRBJ2-5, with 10 bases matching TRBD1. In DNA, the CDR3 is TGTGCCAGCAGCTTGGACAGGGGGTTCGAAGAGACCCAGTACTTC. Translation: CASSLDRGFEETQYF.